The source of this T cell receptor (beta chain) is a study of T cells after posttransplantation cyclophosphamide listed by TCRdb under 2016. Regarding the research as a whole: T cell repertoire reconstitution was tracked by TRB sequencing after myeloablative bone marrow transplantation in which posttransplantation cyclophosphamide was used as GVHD prophylaxis. Antigen receptor sequencing was done on samples from about 40 PTCy-treated patients and from approximately 17 related bone marrow donors of those patients. Blood from all 30 or so PTCy patients who had 1-year posttransplant specimens underwent TRB sequencing. In 3 patients, TRB sequencing was also performed on up to about 3 more blood samples taken 2 to 5.2 years after transplant, and in 4 patients, pretransplant blood was also TRB-sequenced. Because TRA and TRB clonality correlated tightly in roughly nine samples, later TCR analyses were limited to TRB. Public TRB sequences were queried against a database of over 3,500 sequences associated with responses to pathogens, tumor antigens, self-antigens and alloantigens.

Study-wide findings and limitations: Donor-recipient similarity was low at 1-2 months but increased during the first year, and donor CD8+ memory clones often dominated later blood repertoires. Across a few dozen patients, TRB clonality was highly associated with recipient CMV seropositivity and CMV reactivation, and diversity in PTCy patients was similar to diversity in CNI/methotrexate controls. The TRB repertoires of T cells infiltrating skin or the GI tract showed only limited overlap with the TRB repertoires found in blood.

Genomic DNA was the input for TRB sequencing, which was run either with the immunoSEQ assay at survey resolution or with the hsTCRB kit. The original pipeline was this. The immunoSEQ software was used for initial read processing, and the LymphoSeq R package was used for repertoire analyses. For each TRB dataset, clonality was calculated as 1 minus normalized Shannon entropy, and the Gini coefficient was computed as well. Phenotypes of unsorted samples were inferred by mapping TRB sequences from sorted subsets of the recipient or donor onto unsorted samples of the same recipient. TCRdb obtained this table from immuneACCESS and retained in-frame rearrangements with V and J assigned. These tables miss some clones; where compared with another copy, unresolved V genes account for less than half of the shortfall, and the remainder is unexplained. V, J and clone size reflect that table, while D and trimming were determined from the DNA. For this sample there are about 21,000 clones; just over 85% appear just once. Jointly, the top ten make up more than 2% of the sample.

The control cohort consisted of ten or so patients who had myeloablative marrow transplants with methotrexate plus a calcineurin inhibitor and who were sampled 1 year after transplant. Peripheral blood and bone marrow mononuclear cells were isolated by Ficoll-Hypaque density centrifugation and cryopreserved. CDR1 and CDR2, looked up from the germline V gene (reference sequence), are LNHDA and SQIVND. Trimming takes 4 bases from V and 8 bases from J, and the germline ends sit 11 bases apart. From the cysteine through the phenylalanine, the CDR3 covers 12 amino acids. Of all the DNA, just the CDR3 is kept, 36 bases in frame from base 1. In its sample, this clone was seen a few times. Its antigen is still unknown. The sample holds no much larger clone one base away, and base qualities are not on file.

Rearrangement joined TRBV19 to TRBJ1-1; perhaps TRBD1 is the D gene, with 6 bases matching. The origin of this receptor is a female patient between 30 and 45 years old who received an allogeneic stem cell transplant from an unrelated donor, was CMV-positive, and had acute and chronic GVHD. Post transplant, some T cells may arise from the graft donor. The sample consisted of PBMCs, taken 362 days after allogeneic stem cell transplant with calcineurin inhibitor and methotrexate. The CDR3 amino acid sequence is: CASSTPGQEAFF. The DNA sequence reads TGTGCCAGTAGTACCCCCGGACAGGAAGCTTTCTTT.